Shown below are 9 T cell receptor beta chains from a single sample sequenced in a study of monozygotic twins with inflammatory bowel disease. TCRdb re-called the 5' RACE reads, yielding one record per CDR3 amino acid sequence without DNA. The sample includes 310,000 or so distinct CDR3 sequences. Sequences were obtained from blood. The receptors were sampled from a human donor with ulcerative colitis or Crohn's disease, or a healthy co-twin of an affected twin (not recorded which).

The rearrangement joins TRBV5-1 to TRBJ2-7; TCRdb's assignment of TRBD1 cannot be checked, as there is no DNA. The V gene's germline CDR1 is SGHRS and CDR2 YFSETQ. The CDR3 is 18 residues long. CDR3 sequence: CASSLWRDSDRYVYEQYF. The full variable domain, in which reference TRBV5-1 and TRBJ2-7 provide the parts outside the CDR3, is KAGVTQTPRYLIKTRGQQVTLSCSPISGHRSVSWYQQTPGQGLQFLFEYFSETQRNKGNFPGRFSGRQFSNSRSEMNVSTLELGDSALYLCASSLWRDSDRYVYEQYFGPGTRLTVT.

The rearrangement links TRBV4-3 to TRBJ1-1; no DNA is available, so the TRBD1 call from TCRdb remains unchecked. This CDR3 comprises 15 residues. Per germline, CDR1 LGHNA and CDR2 YSLEER. Here the CDR3 reads CASSQGAGGRTEAFF.

V gene TRBV12-3 or TRBV12-4 combines with J gene TRBJ2-7; the D call of TRBD2 rests on TCRdb alone, since no DNA is present to check it. CDR3 length equals 13 residues. CDR3 sequence: CASSRPGPWEQYF.

The CDR3 region is CASSLRGRSYEQYF. The rearrangement joins TRBV7-2 to TRBJ2-7. Germline loops: CDR1 SGHTA, CDR2 FQGNSA. The CDR3 sequence is 14 residues long. Based on the CDR3 plus reference TRBV7-2 and TRBJ2-7, the full variable domain is GAGVSQSPSNKVTEKGKDVELRCDPISGHTALYWYRQSLGQGLEFLIYFQGNSAPDKSGLPSDRFSAERTGGSVSTLTIQRTQQEDSAVYLCASSLRGRSYEQYFGPGTRLTVT.

The chain recombines TRBV6-5 with TRBJ1-1. Germline assignment: CDR1 MNHEY and CDR2 SVGAGI. The CDR3 covers 15 residues. The CDR3 here is CASSYSKRANTEAFF.

The chain carries TRBV5-6 and TRBJ1-6; TCRdb's D call, TRBD1, is unchecked because there is no DNA. The CDR3 has 15 residues. Germline V gene lookup returns CDR1 SGHDT and CDR2 YYEEEE. CDR3: CASSLIRGGNSPLHF.

This CDR3 is CASTPGRQETQYF. The gene calls are TRBV28 and TRBJ2-5; no DNA is available, so the TRBD1 call from TCRdb remains unchecked. CDR1 is MDHEN, CDR2 SYDVKM, per germline. This CDR3 is 13 amino acids long.

The V call is TRBV10-2, the J call TRBJ1-6. The CDR3 extends over 13 amino acids. Per germline, CDR1 WSHSY and CDR2 SAAADI. This CDR3 reads CASRDTVNSPLHF.

The chain uses TRBV5-6 and TRBJ1-4; checking the TCRdb D call of TRBD1 is not possible without DNA. The germline gives CDR1 SGHDT, CDR2 YYEEEE. The CDR3 has 14 residues. The CDR3 protein is CASSLWGQNEKLFF.